This T cell receptor beta chain was recovered during a study of T cells after yellow fever vaccination. Study outcomes and limitations: Clonotypes shared by both compartments, CD4 and CD8, made up a small share.

This clonotype has a handful of counts. No antigen is known for it. Making TCR cDNA involved 5'RACE template switching, which added UMIs and a universal primer site. TCRdb re-derived calls from the 5' RACE reads in MiXCR, one entry per CDR3 protein. The repertoire holds 300,000 to 350,000 distinct CDR3 sequences, with over 3.5% as singletons. Germline-derived CDR1 and CDR2 are SEHNR and FQNEAQ (reference sequence). This CDR3 has 16 residues. V lost 5 bases and J lost 0, with 14 bases in between. Sequenced here: PBMCs, sampled 15 days after the yellow fever booster vaccination. This clonotype originated in a young man who received the YFV17D yellow fever vaccine. V usage is TRBV7-9 and J usage is TRBJ1-5; possibly TRBD1 for D (6 bases). In nucleotides, the CDR3 is TGTGCCAGCAGCCTTTCAGGGGATTATAGCAATCAGCCCCAGCATTTT. This sequence encodes CASSLSGDYSNQPQHF. Complete variable domain (other parts from reference TRBV7-9 and TRBJ1-5): DTGVSQNPRHKITKRGQNVTFRCDPISEHNRLYWYRQTLGQGPEFLTYFQNEAQLEKSRLLSDRFSAERPKGSFSTLEIQRTEQGDSAMYLCASSLSGDYSNQPQHFGDGTRLSIL.